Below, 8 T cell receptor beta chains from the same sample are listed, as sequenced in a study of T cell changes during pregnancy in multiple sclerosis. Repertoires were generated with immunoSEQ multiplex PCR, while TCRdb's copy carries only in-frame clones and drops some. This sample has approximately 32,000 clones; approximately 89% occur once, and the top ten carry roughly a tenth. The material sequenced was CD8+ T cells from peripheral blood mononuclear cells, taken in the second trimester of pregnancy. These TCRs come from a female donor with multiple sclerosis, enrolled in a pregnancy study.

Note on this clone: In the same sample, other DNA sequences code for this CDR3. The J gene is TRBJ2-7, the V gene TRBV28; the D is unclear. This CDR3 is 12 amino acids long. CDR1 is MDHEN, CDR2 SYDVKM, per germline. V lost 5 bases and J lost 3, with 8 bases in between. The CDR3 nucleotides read TGTGCCAGCAGTCTCTCTAGCTACGAGCAGTACTTC. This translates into CASSLSSYEQYF.

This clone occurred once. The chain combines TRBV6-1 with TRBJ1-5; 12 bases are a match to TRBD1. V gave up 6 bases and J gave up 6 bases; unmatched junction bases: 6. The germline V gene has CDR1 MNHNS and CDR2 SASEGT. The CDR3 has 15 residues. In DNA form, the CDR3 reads TGTGCCAGCAGACTTGGGACAGGGGGCCTTCAGCCCCAGCATTTT. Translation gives CASRLGTGGLQPQHF.

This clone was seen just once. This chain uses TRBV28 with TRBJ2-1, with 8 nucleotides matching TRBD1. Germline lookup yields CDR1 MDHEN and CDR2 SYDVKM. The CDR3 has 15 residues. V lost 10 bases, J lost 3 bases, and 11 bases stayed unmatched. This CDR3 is CATTHPGTGYNEQFF. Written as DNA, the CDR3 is TGTGCCACCACCCACCCCGGGACAGGCTACAATGAGCAGTTCTTC.

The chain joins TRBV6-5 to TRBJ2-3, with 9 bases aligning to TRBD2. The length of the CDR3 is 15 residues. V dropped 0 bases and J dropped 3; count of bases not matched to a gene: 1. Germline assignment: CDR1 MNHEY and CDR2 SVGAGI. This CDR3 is CASSYSAGGTDTQYF. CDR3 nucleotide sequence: TGTGCCAGCAGTTACTCAGCGGGAGGAACAGATACGCAGTATTTT.

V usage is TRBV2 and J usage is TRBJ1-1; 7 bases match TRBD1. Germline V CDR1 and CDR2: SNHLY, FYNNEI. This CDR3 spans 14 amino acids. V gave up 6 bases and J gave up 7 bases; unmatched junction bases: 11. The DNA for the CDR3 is TGTGCCAGCAGCCCATCCCACAGGGGACTTGAAGCTTTCTTT. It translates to CASSPSHRGLEAFF.

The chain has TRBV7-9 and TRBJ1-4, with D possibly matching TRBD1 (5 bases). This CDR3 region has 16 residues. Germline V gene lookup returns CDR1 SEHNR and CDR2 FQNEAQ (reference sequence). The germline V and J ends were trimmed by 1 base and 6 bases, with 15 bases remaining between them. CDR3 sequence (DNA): TGTGCCAGCAGCTTAGAGGGAGGGCAGGGCCATGAAAAACTGTTTTTT. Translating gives CASSLEGGQGHEKLFF.

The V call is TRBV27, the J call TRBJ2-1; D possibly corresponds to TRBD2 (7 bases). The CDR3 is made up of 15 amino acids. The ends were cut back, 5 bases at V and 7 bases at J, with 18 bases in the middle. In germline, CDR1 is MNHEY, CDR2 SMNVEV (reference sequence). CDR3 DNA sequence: TGTGCCAGCAGTGACGGAGGGGGGGGAGGGAATGAGCAGTTCTTC. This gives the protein CASSDGGGGGNEQFF.

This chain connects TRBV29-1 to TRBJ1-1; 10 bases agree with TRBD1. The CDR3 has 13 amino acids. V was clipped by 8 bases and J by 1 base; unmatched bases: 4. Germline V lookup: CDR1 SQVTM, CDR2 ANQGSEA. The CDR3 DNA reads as TGCAGCTCAGGGACAGGGGCGAACACTGAAGCTTTCTTT. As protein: CSSGTGANTEAFF.